This TCR beta chain was obtained from a study of T cell repertoires in cytomegalovirus infection (dated by TCRdb to the late 2010s). With respect to the entire study: Donor HLA type was relevant to the analysis, because carriage of CMV infection together with the matching HLA type was indicated by public TCR beta signatures. General findings and caveats noted by the study authors: The ex vivo response was dominated by HLA-C-restricted CMV-specific TCR beta clonotypes, and the single most frequent clonotype in two of eight donors was supplied by these HLA-C-restricted clonotypes. In both this cohort and an independent roughly 400-donor cohort, the cumulative frequency of public TCR beta family members distinguished carriers of CMV infection plus the relevant HLA type.

From the germline V gene, CDR1 is MDHEN and CDR2 is SYDVKM. Relative to germline, V is 8 bases shorter and J is 4 bases shorter, with 8 bases between their ends. The CDR3 runs 11 amino acids, cysteine and phenylalanine included. This entry keeps only the CDR3 DNA: 33 bases, framed from base 1. The data were produced on an Illumina HiSeq 1500. TCRdb applied fastp at Q25 and MiXCR to the public reads, then kept only in-frame beta chains. A single entry per CDR3 protein holds the most common genes and DNA from its merged rows. Within this sample are hundreds of thousands of distinct CDR3 sequences, with roughly a sixth of them counted one time only. Jointly, the top ten make up 12% of the sample. Regarding this clonotype: It lacks a known antigen. Base quality data are lacking; no much larger clone is found one base away.

The chain is encoded by TRBV28 joined to TRBJ1-2; D gene: possibly TRBD1, on 6 matching bases. Sample: PBMCs. This receptor was identified in a human donor in good health (CMV status not recorded). Some clones in this sample may be carry-over from other donors' samples. The bases read TGTGCCAGCTCGGACAGCTATGGCTACACCTTC. It codes for CASSDSYGYTF.